This T cell receptor (beta chain) was recovered during a study of cytomegalovirus exposure and HLA in healthy donors. On this clone: The antigen remains unidentified.

Method: immunoSEQ multiplex PCR; TCRdb's copy keeps in-frame clones and lacks some. The sample consists of about 120,000 clones, over 75% of them appearing once. This CDR3 region has 16 residues. CDR1 is SEHNR, CDR2 FQNEAQ, per germline (reference sequence). V gave up 3 bases and J gave up 0 bases; unmatched junction bases: 5. Study-wide results and caveats: Both high specificity and high sensitivity reportedly marked the classifier's diagnosis of cytomegalovirus status. In vitro data verified a few CMV-associated chains as specific for CMV antigens.

The sequenced material came from PBMCs. The TCR originated in a woman younger than 30 in good health and CMV-seropositive. The V gene is TRBV7-9, the J gene TRBJ2-5; 9 bases agree with TRBD2. CDR3 nucleotide sequence: TGTGCCAGCAGCTTTTTAAGCGGGGGGCACCAAGAGACCCAGTACTTC. Its translation is CASSFLSGGHQETQYF.